This T cell receptor beta chain was captured in a study of Graves' ophthalmopathy and Graves' hyperthyroidism. Scientists amplified the TCR beta CDR3 regions from RNA transcripts. First-round RT-PCR used HTBI primers; second-round multiplex PCR followed. TCRdb independently ran MiXCR on the multiplex PCR reads; one entry per CDR3 protein. The table records roughly 610,000 distinct CDR3 sequences, about 20% of them present only once. Trimming removed 4 bases from V and 6 bases from J, with 15 bases in between. The CDR3 extends over 15 amino acids. CDR1 and CDR2 from the germline V gene are LGHNA and YNFKEQ.

The TCR originated in a woman under 30 with stable Graves' hyperthyroidism. Some clones in this sample may be carry-over from other donors' samples. The J gene is TRBJ2-2, the V gene TRBV4-2; D is perhaps TRBD2 (6 bases). The source material was peripheral blood. In nucleotides, the CDR3 is TGTGCCAGCAGCCTACGACCGGGGGAGCCCGGGGAGCTGTTTTTT. Translation gives CASSLRPGEPGELFF.